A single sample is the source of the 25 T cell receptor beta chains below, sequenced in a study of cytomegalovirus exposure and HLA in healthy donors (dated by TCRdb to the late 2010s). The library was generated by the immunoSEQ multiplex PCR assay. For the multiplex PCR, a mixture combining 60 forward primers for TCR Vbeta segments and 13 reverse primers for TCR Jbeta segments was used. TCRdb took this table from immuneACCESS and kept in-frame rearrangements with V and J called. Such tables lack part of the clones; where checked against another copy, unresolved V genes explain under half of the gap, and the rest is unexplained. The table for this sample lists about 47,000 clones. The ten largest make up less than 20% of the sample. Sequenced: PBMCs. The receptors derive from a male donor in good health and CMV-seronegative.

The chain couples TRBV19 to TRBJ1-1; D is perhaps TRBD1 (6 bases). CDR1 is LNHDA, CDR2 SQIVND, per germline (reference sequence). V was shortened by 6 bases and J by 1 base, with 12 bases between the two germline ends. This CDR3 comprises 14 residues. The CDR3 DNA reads TGTGCCAGTAGCGACACAGGGTCGAACACTGAAGCTTTCTTT. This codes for CASSDTGSNTEAFF.

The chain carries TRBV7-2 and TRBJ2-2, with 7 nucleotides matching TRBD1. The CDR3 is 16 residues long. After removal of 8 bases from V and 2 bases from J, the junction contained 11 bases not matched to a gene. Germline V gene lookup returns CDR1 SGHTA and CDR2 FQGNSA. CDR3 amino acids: CASPRQKGANTGELFF. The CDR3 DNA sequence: TGTGCCAGCCCTAGGCAAAAGGGGGCAAACACCGGGGAGCTGTTTTTT.

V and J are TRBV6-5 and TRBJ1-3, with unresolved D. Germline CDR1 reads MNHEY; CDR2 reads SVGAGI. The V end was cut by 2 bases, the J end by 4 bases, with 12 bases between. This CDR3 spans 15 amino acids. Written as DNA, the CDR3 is TGTGCCAGCAGTTACATGAAGGCGGCCGGAAACACCATATATTTT. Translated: CASSYMKAAGNTIYF.

CDR3 sequence: CASSTTGGAMDEQYF. CDR3 bases: TGTGCCAGCAGTACCACAGGGGGCGCAATGGACGAGCAGTACTTC. The rearrangement uses TRBV11-3 and TRBJ2-7, with 9 bases aligning to TRBD1. After removal of 6 bases from V and 5 bases from J, the junction contained 11 bases not matched to a gene. CDR3 size: 15 residues. Germline V gene data show CDR1 as SGHNT and CDR2 as YENEEA.

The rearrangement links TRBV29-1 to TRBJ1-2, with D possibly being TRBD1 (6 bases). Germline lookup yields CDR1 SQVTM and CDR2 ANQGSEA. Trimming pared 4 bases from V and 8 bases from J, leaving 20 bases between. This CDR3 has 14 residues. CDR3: CSVVGAGTHKGYTF. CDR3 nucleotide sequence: TGCAGCGTTGTGGGGGCAGGGACGCATAAAGGCTACACCTTC.

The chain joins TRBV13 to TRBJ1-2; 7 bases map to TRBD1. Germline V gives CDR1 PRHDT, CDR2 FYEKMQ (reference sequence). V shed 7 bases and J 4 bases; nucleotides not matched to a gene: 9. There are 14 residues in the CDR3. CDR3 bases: TGTGCCAGCAAAATCACCCGGGACAGCTATGGCTACACCTTC. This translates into CASKITRDSYGYTF.

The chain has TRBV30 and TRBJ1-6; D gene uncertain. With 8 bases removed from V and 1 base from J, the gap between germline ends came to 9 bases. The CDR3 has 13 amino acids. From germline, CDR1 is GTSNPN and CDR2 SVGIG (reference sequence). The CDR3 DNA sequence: TGTGCCGAGCGCGGGTCCTATAATTCACCCCTCCACTTT. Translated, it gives CAERGSYNSPLHF.

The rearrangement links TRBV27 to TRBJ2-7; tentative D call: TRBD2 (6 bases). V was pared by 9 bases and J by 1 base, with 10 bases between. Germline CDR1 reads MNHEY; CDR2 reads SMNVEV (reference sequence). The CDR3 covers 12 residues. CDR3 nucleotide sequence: TGTGCCAGGGGCGGGGATTCCTACGAGCAGTACTTC. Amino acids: CARGGDSYEQYF.

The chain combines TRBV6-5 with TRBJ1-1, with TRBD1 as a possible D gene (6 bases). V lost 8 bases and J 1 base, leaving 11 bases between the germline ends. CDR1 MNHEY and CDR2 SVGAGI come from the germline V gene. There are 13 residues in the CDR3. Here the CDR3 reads CASAVQGNTEAFF. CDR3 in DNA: TGTGCCAGCGCCGTACAGGGGAACACTGAAGCTTTCTTT.

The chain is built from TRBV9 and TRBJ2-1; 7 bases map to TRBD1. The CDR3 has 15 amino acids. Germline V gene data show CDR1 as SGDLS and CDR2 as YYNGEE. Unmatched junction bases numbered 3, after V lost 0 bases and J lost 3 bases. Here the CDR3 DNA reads TGTGCCAGCAGCGTAGGGGACAGAGACTACAATGAGCAGTTCTTC. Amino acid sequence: CASSVGDRDYNEQFF. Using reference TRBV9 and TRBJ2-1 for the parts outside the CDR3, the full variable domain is DSGVTQTPKHLITATGQRVTLRCSPRSGDLSVYWYQQSLDQGLQFLIQYYNGEERAKGNILERFSAQQFPDLHSELNLSSLELGDSALYFCASSVGDRDYNEQFFGPGTRLTVL.

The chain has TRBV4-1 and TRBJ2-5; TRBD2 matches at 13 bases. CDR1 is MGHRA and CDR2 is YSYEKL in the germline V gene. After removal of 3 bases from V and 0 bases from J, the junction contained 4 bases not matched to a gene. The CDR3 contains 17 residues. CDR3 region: CASSQETSGGYQETQYF. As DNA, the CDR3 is TGCGCCAGCAGCCAGGAGACTAGCGGGGGGTACCAAGAGACCCAGTACTTC.

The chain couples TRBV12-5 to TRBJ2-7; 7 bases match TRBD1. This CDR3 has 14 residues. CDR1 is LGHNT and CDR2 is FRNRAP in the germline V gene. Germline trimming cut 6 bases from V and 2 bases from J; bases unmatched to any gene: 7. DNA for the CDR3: TGTGCTAGTGGACGGGACAGTTATCCCTACGAGCAGTACTTC. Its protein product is CASGRDSYPYEQYF.

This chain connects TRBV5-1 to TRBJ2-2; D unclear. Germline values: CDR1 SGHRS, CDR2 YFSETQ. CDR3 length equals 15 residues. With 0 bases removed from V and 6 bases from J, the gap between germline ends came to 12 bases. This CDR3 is CASSLELVVPGELFF. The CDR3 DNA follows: TGCGCCAGCAGCTTGGAGCTAGTAGTTCCCGGGGAGCTGTTTTTT. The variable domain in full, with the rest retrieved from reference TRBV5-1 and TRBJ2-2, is KAGVTQTPRYLIKTRGQQVTLSCSPISGHRSVSWYQQTPGQGLQFLFEYFSETQRNKGNFPGRFSGRQFSNSRSEMNVSTLELGDSALYLCASSLELVVPGELFFGEGSRLTVL.

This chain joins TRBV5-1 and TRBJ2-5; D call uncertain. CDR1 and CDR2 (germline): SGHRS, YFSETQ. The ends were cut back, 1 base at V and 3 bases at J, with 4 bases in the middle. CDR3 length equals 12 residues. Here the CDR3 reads CASSLYEETQYF. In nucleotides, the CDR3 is TGCGCCAGCAGCTTGTATGAAGAGACCCAGTACTTC.

The CDR3 spells CASSLGSTQPQHF. CDR3 sequence (DNA): TGTGCCAGCAGTTTAGGGAGTACTCAGCCCCAGCATTTT. The rearrangement links TRBV28 to TRBJ1-5; D gene uncertain. Germline V lookup: CDR1 MDHEN, CDR2 SYDVKM. CDR3 length: 13 amino acids. V was trimmed by 2 bases and J by 6 bases, leaving 8 bases between them.

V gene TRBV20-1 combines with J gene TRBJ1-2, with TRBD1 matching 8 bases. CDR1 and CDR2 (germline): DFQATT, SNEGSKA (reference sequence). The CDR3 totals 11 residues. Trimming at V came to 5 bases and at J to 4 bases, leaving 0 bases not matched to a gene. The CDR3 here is CSADRGYGYTF. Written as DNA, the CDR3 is TGCAGTGCTGACAGGGGCTATGGCTACACCTTC.

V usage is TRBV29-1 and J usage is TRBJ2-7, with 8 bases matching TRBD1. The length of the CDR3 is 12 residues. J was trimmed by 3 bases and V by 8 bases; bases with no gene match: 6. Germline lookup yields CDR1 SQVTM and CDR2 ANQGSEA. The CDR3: CSPRDRLYEQYF. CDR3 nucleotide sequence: TGCAGCCCCCGGGACAGGCTCTACGAGCAGTACTTC.

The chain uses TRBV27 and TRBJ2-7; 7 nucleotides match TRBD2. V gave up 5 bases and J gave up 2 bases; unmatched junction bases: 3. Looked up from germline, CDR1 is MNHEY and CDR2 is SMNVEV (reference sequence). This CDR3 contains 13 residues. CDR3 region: CASSPGGTYEQYF. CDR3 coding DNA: TGTGCCAGCAGTCCCGGGGGGACCTACGAGCAGTACTTC.

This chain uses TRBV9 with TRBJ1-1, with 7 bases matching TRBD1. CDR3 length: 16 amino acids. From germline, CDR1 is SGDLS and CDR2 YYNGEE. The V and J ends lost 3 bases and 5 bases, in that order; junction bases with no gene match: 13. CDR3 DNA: TGTGCCAGCAGCGCCGAGACAGGGAGTAGAGCAACTGAAGCTTTCTTT. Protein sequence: CASSAETGSRATEAFF. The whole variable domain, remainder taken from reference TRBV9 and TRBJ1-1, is DSGVTQTPKHLITATGQRVTLRCSPRSGDLSVYWYQQSLDQGLQFLIQYYNGEERAKGNILERFSAQQFPDLHSELNLSSLELGDSALYFCASSAETGSRATEAFFGQGTRLTVV.

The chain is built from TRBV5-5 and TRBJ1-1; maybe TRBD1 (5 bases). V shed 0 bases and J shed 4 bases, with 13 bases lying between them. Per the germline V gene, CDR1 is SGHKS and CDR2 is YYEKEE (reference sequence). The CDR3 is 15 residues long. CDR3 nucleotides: TGTGCCAGCAGCTTGGTAGGCGCAGGGCCCACTGAAGCTTTCTTT. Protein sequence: CASSLVGAGPTEAFF.

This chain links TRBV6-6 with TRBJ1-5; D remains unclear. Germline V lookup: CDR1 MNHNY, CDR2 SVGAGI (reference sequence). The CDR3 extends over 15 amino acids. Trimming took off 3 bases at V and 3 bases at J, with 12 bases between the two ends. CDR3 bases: TGTGCCAGCAGTTATAACCAAATAGACAATCAGCCCCAGCATTTT. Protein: CASSYNQIDNQPQHF.

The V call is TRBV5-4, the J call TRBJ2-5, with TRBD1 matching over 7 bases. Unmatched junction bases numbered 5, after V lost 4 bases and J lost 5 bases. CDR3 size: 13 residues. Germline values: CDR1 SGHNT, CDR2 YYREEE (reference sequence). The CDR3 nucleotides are TGTGCCAGCAGCCCCGACAGGGCCGAGACCCAGTACTTC. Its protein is CASSPDRAETQYF.

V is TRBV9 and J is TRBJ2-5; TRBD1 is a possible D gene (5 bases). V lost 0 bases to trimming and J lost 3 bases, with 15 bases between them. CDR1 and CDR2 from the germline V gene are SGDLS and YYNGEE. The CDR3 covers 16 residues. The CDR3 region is CASSVVLGAVEETQYF. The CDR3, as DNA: TGTGCCAGCAGCGTAGTCTTAGGGGCCGTAGAAGAGACCCAGTACTTC.

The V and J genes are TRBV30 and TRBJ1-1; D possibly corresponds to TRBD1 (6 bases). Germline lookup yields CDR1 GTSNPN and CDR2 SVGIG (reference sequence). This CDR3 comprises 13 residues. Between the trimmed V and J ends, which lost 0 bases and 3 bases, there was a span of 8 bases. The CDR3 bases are TGTGCCTGGAGTGTAACAGGGTACACTGAAGCTTTCTTT. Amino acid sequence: CAWSVTGYTEAFF.

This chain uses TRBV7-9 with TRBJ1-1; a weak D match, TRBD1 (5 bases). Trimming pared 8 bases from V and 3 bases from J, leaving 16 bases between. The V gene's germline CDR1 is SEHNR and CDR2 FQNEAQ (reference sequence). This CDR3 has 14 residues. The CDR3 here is CASSQGVGDTEAFF. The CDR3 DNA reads TGTGCCAGCTCCCAAGGGGTAGGGGACACTGAAGCTTTCTTT.